This is a list of T cell receptor beta chains from one sample in a study of technical replicates of blood from several donors. Data came from immunoSEQ multiplex PCR; TCRdb stores just in-frame clones and leaves some out. The sample records about 68,000 clones, around 97% being singletons. Sequencing was carried out using T cells isolated from PBMCs. The receptors originated from a human donor in good health. The CDR3 runs from the conserved cysteine through the conserved F or W. D genes are given only for firm matches. Some rows have no size entry. The others give once, few or many, or a class for an expanded clone.

V gene,J gene,D gene,clone size,CDR3 DNA,CDR3 protein
TRBV9,TRBJ1-5,-,-,TGTGCCAGCAGTGGGGGGGAGGCGGGTCAGCCCCAGCATTTT,CASSGGEAGQPQHF
TRBV11-1,TRBJ2-1,TRBD1,-,TGTGCCAGCTTAGGACCGGGACAGGACTACAATGAGCAGTTCTTC,CASLGPGQDYNEQFF
TRBV7-2,TRBJ2-1,-,-,TGTGCCAGCAGCTTAGGGAGGCACAATGAGCAGTTCTTC,CASSLGRHNEQFF
TRBV4-2,TRBJ2-7,TRBD2,-,TGTGCCAGCAGCCAAGGACTAGCTTCGGGAAACGAGCAGTACTTC,CASSQGLASGNEQYF
TRBV6-5,TRBJ2-1,-,-,TGTGCCACCCGACTAGGGCTTGAGCAGTTCTTC,CATRLGLEQFF
TRBV5-1,TRBJ1-2,-,-,TGCGCCAGCAGCTTGGGAGAAACAGGGCTAGACGGCTACACCTTC,CASSLGETGLDGYTF
TRBV11-2,TRBJ2-1,TRBD2,-,TGTGCCAGCAGCGGGCCTGGACTAGCCCATGAGCAGTTCTTC,CASSGPGLAHEQFF
TRBV13,TRBJ2-5,TRBD2,-,TGTGCCAGCAGCTTAGCGGGAGGGCCGGAGACCCAGTACTTC,CASSLAGGPETQYF
TRBV9,TRBJ1-2,TRBD1,-,TGTGCCAGCAGCACCGGGACAGGGTATGGCTACACCTTC,CASSTGTGYGYTF
TRBV5-4,TRBJ1-4,TRBD1,-,TGTGCCAGCAGTTTTCCGGGACAGGGGGCAGTGAATGAAAAACTGTTTTTT,CASSFPGQGAVNEKLFF
TRBV19,TRBJ1-1,-,-,TGTGCCAGTACCACAGGGAACGCTGAAGCTTTCTTT,CASTTGNAEAFF
TRBV5-4,TRBJ2-7,-,-,TGTGCCAGCAGCAGAGGGCAGGGGTCCCTGTTCTACGAGCAGTACTTC,CASSRGQGSLFYEQYF
TRBV27,TRBJ1-1,-,-,TGTGCCAGCAGTTTTGGGGGCGCAAACACTGAAGCTTTCTTT,CASSFGGANTEAFF
TRBV12-5,TRBJ2-3,TRBD1,-,TGTGCTAGTGGCCTGGACAGGGGCACAGATACGCAGTATTTT,CASGLDRGTDTQYF
TRBV29-1,TRBJ1-2,TRBD1,-,TGCAGCGTTCGGGACAGGGGGCGCGGAGACTATGGCTACACCTTC,CSVRDRGRGDYGYTF
TRBV6-4,TRBJ2-2,-,-,TGTGCCAGCAGCAGGGAAGAGGACGCCGGGGAGCTGTTTTTT,CASSREEDAGELFF
TRBV7-8,TRBJ2-1,-,-,TGTGCCAGCAGCTTAACTGGGGGCGGGAGTTGGAATGAGCAGTTCTTC,CASSLTGGGSWNEQFF
TRBV28,TRBJ1-5,TRBD1,-,TGTGCCAGCAGTTTGGACAGGGCCAATCAGCCCCAGCATTTT,CASSLDRANQPQHF
TRBV28,TRBJ2-3,TRBD2,once,TGTGCCAGCAGTTACTCTACTAGCGGGAGAGATACGCAGTATTTT,CASSYSTSGRDTQYF
TRBV11-2,TRBJ2-2,TRBD1,once,TGTGCCAGCAGCACACTAAAACAGGGGGCCGCGACCGGGGAGCTGTTTTTT,CASSTLKQGAATGELFF
TRBV10-3,TRBJ1-1,-,-,TGTGCCATCAGTGAGTCGTTCTTTAACAGGGACACTGAAGCTTTCTTT,CAISESFFNRDTEAFF
TRBV28,TRBJ2-7,-,-,TGTGCCAGCAGTTTAGGCGCGACAATCAACGAGCAGTACTTC,CASSLGATINEQYF
TRBV5-8,TRBJ2-7,TRBD1,-,TGTGCCAGCCGCCCGACAGGGACAGTGACCTACGAGCAGTACTTC,CASRPTGTVTYEQYF
TRBV13,TRBJ2-7,TRBD1,-,TGTGCCAGCAGCCATCGGGACAGGGCAGTCCACGAGCAGTACTTC,CASSHRDRAVHEQYF